The T cell receptor beta chain described here comes from a study of T cells in women clearing cervical HPV infection. Study-wide findings and caveats: TRBV6-7 relative abundance averaged about 0.1% in cases and more than 0.15% in controls.

V lost 4 bases, J lost 6 bases, and 13 bases lay in between. The CDR3 spans 13 residues. Per the germline V gene, CDR1 is KGHSH and CDR2 is LQKENI. In regard to this clone: The antigen is undetermined. The CDR3 end falls 3 residues outside the read, so it is completed with the germline J gene.

Assay used: immunoSEQ multiplex PCR; TCRdb lists only in-frame clones, some missing. This sample contains about 30,000 clones. The source of this sequence is a woman aged 18 to 75 with a cervical HPV16 infection that either progressed to CIN3+ or cleared (not recorded which). V usage is TRBV18 and J usage is TRBJ2-7; D not resolved. The sequenced sample was blood buffy coat. The CDR3 bases that were read are TGTGCCAGCTCACAGGGCGTGAAAATCGAG. Its translation: CASSQGVKIE. The full CDR3 sequence reads CASSQGVKIEQYF.